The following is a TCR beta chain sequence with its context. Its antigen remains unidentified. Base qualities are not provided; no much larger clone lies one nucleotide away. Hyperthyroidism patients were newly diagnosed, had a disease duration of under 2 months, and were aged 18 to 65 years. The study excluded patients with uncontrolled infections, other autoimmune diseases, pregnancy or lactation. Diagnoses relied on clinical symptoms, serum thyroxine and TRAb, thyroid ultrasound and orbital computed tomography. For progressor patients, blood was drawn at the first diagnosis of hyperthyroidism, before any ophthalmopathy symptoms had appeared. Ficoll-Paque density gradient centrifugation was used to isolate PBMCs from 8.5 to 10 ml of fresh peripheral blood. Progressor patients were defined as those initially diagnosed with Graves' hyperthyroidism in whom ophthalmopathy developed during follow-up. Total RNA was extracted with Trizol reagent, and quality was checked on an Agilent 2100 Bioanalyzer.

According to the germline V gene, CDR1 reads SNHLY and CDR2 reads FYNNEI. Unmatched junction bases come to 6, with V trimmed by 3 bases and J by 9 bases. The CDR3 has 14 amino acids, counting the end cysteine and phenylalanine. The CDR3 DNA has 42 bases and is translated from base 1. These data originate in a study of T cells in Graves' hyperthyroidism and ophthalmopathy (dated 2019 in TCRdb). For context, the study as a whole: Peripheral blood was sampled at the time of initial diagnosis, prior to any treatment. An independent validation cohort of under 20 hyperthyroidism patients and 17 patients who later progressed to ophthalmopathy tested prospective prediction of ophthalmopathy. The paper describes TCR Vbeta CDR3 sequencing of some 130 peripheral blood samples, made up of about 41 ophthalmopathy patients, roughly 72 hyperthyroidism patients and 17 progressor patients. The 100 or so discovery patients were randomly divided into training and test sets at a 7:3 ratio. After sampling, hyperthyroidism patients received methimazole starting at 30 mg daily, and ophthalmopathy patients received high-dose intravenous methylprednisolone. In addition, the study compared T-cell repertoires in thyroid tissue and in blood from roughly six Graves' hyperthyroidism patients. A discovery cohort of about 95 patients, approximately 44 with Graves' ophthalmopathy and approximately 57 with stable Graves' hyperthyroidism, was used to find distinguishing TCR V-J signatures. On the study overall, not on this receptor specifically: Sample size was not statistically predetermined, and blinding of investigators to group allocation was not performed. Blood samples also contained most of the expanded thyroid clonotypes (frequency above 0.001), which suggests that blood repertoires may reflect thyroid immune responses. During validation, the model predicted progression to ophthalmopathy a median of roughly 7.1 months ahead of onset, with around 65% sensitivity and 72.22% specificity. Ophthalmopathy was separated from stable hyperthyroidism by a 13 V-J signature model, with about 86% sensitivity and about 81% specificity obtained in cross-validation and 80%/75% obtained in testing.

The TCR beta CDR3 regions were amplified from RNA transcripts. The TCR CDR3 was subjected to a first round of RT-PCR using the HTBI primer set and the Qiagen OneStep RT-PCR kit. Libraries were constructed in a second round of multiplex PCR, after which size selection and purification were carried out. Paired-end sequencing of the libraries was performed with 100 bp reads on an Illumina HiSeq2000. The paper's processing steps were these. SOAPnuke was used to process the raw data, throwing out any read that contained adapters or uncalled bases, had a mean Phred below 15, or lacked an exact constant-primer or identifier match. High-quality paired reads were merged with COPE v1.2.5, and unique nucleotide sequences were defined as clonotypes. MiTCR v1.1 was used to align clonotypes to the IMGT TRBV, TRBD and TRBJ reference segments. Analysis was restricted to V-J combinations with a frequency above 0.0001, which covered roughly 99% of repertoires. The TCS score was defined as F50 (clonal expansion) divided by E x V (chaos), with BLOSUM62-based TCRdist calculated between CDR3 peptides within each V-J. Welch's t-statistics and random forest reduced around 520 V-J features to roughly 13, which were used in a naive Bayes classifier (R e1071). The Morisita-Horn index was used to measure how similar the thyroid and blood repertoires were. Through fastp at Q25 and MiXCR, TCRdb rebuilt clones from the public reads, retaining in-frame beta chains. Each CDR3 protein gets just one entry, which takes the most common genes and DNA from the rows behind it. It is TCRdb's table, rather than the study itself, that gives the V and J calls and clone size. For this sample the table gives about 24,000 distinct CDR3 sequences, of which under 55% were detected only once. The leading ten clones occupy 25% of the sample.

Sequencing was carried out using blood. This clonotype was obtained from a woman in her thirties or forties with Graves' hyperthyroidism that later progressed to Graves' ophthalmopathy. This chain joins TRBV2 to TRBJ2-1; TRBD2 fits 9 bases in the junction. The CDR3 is CASSEAGGPLEQFF. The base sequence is TGTGCCAGCAGTGAGGCGGGAGGGCCACTTGAGCAGTTCTTC.